A selection of T cell receptor beta chains follows, all from one sample in a study of T cells in Graves' hyperthyroidism and ophthalmopathy. TCRdb reanalysed the multiplex PCR reads using MiXCR and keeps one entry per CDR3 protein. The sample lists about 640,000 distinct CDR3 sequences, 14% seen once, with 9.5% to 15% in the top ten. Sequencing was done on a sample of blood. The receptors shown here come from a woman between 50 and 59 years old with Graves' ophthalmopathy. The CDR3 runs from the conserved cysteine through the conserved F or W. Each record gives: CDR3 DNA, CDR3 protein, D gene, V gene, J gene, clone size. A D gene is named only where the DNA matches it firmly. Not all rows give a size; the values are once, few, many and, for expanded clones, a class.

cdr3_nt: TGTGCCAGCAGCCAAATAACAGGGGCAGAGCAGTACTTC; cdr3_aa: CASSQITGAEQYF; d_call: TRBD1; v_call: TRBV6-4; j_call: TRBJ2-7; clone_size: -
cdr3_nt: TGTGCCACTACTTTCGAACAGGGGGTGGACGGCTACACCTTC; cdr3_aa: CATTFEQGVDGYTF; d_call: TRBD1; v_call: TRBV28; j_call: TRBJ1-2; clone_size: many
cdr3_nt: TGTGCCAGCAGCTTAGGGGGACTGAGTACTGAAGCTTTCTTT; cdr3_aa: CASSLGGLSTEAFF; d_call: -; v_call: TRBV7-3; j_call: TRBJ1-1; clone_size: many
cdr3_nt: TGTGCCAGCAGTACAAGACCGACTCACTATGGCTACACCTTC; cdr3_aa: CASSTRPTHYGYTF; d_call: -; v_call: TRBV6-1; j_call: TRBJ1-2; clone_size: many
cdr3_nt: TGTGCCAGCAGTTTCTTAGCGGGAGTCTTACACGAGCAGTACTTC; cdr3_aa: CASSFLAGVLHEQYF; d_call: TRBD2; v_call: TRBV6-5; j_call: TRBJ2-7; clone_size: few
cdr3_nt: TGCAGTGCTAGAGATGGGAGTGTGGCGGGAGGGCCCTCCTACGAGCAGTACTTC; cdr3_aa: CSARDGSVAGGPSYEQYF; d_call: TRBD2; v_call: TRBV20-1; j_call: TRBJ2-7; clone_size: many
cdr3_nt: TGTGCCAGCAGCTTAGAGACCGGAATGTCCTACTTC; cdr3_aa: CASSLETGMSYF; d_call: -; v_call: TRBV7-9; j_call: TRBJ2-5; clone_size: -
cdr3_nt: TGTGCCAGCAGTTACTCCAGGGCCTACGAGCAGTACTTC; cdr3_aa: CASSYSRAYEQYF; d_call: -; v_call: TRBV6-5; j_call: TRBJ2-7; clone_size: many
cdr3_nt: TGTGCCACCCAGGGTTTCTCTGGAAACACCATATATTTT; cdr3_aa: CATQGFSGNTIYF; d_call: -; v_call: TRBV28; j_call: TRBJ1-3; clone_size: many
cdr3_nt: TGTGCCAGCAGTTGGAGCGGGAGGGCCAATACCGGGGAGCTGTTTTTT; cdr3_aa: CASSWSGRANTGELFF; d_call: TRBD2; v_call: TRBV27; j_call: TRBJ2-2; clone_size: -
cdr3_nt: TGTGCCAGCAGCCAAACTCTAGCGGCCCAAGAGACCCAGTACTTC; cdr3_aa: CASSQTLAAQETQYF; d_call: TRBD2; v_call: TRBV4-2; j_call: TRBJ2-5; clone_size: many
cdr3_nt: TGTGCCAGCAGCCCCTACGAAGAGGAGGAAAAACTGTTTTTT; cdr3_aa: CASSPYEEEEKLFF; d_call: -; v_call: TRBV7-2; j_call: TRBJ1-4; clone_size: -
cdr3_nt: TGTGCCAGCAACCTAAGCCGGGCCCTCAATCAGCCCCAGCATTTT; cdr3_aa: CASNLSRALNQPQHF; d_call: -; v_call: TRBV11-2; j_call: TRBJ1-5; clone_size: many
cdr3_nt: TGTGCCAGCAGCCAGTGGGGGGATGAAGCTTTCTTT; cdr3_aa: CASSQWGDEAFF; d_call: -; v_call: TRBV14; j_call: TRBJ1-1; clone_size: few
cdr3_nt: TGTGCCAGCAGTTCCATGACAGGGAGGGACGAAAAACTGTTTTTT; cdr3_aa: CASSSMTGRDEKLFF; d_call: TRBD1; v_call: TRBV28; j_call: TRBJ1-4; clone_size: many